What follows is one T cell receptor (beta chain) and its context. Its antigen remains unidentified. The observed sequence ends 3 residues before the CDR3 terminus, with the missing tail filled in from the germline J gene. For at least one year, all CVID subjects received replacement immunoglobulin. Donors gave roughly 5 to 8 ml heparinized peripheral whole blood. Data came from immunoSEQ multiplex PCR; TCRdb stores just in-frame clones and leaves some out. The table lists over 15,000 clones, with roughly 5% in the top ten. This sample was included in a study of T cell clonality in common variable immunodeficiency. Broader study findings: Links between repertoire features and CVID complications were heterogeneity-limited. TCRbeta clonality was increased in CVID versus healthy controls. In common variable immunodeficiency, TCR beta chains reportedly carried fewer deletions and N-nucleotide insertions.

The length of the CDR3 is 15 residues. Germline assignment: CDR1 DFQATT and CDR2 SNEGSKA (reference sequence). Between the trimmed V and J ends, which lost 0 bases and 5 bases, there was a span of 16 bases. This clonotype was sampled from a human donor with common variable immunodeficiency. The gene calls are TRBV20-1 and TRBJ1-2, with a weak D call TRBD1 (6 bases). Source material: peripheral blood mononuclear cells. CDR3 loop: CSARDPGGRPYGYTF. CDR3 bases read: TGCAGTGCTAGAGACCCCGGGGGGCGCCCTTATGGC.